The 5 T cell receptor beta chains below were found in one sample sequenced in a study of T-cell memory formation after mild COVID-19. TCRdb passed the 5' RACE reads through MiXCR, listing each CDR3 protein once. The sample lists approximately 500,000 distinct CDR3 sequences; around 25% were seen once. Sample: PBMCs or a T cell subset sorted from them (not recorded which). The source is an adult woman who had mild COVID-19 (a few samples of this study predate the infection). Cell type and time point are not known.

This clonotype was observed a handful of times. The CDR3 protein is CSARSRDGYTF. CDR3 DNA sequence: TGCAGTGCTAGAAGCAGGGATGGCTACACCTTC. The chain recombines TRBV20-1 with TRBJ1-2, with D possibly being TRBD1 (5 bases). The CDR3 is 11 amino acids. Trimming removed 2 bases at V and 6 bases at J, with 7 bases between. From germline, CDR1 is DFQATT and CDR2 SNEGSKA (reference sequence).

This clonotype occurred many times. The chain carries TRBV5-1 and TRBJ2-7; 9 bases agree with TRBD1. With 4 bases clipped from V and 6 bases from J, the junction kept 5 bases outside the gene matches. The V gene's germline CDR1 is SGHRS and CDR2 YFSETQ. CDR3 size: 13 residues. The CDR3 sequence is CASSPGQGGEQYF. The CDR3 nucleotides read TGCGCCAGCAGCCCGGGACAGGGAGGCGAGCAGTACTTC. The whole variable domain, remainder taken from reference TRBV5-1 and TRBJ2-7, is KAGVTQTPRYLIKTRGQQVTLSCSPISGHRSVSWYQQTPGQGLQFLFEYFSETQRNKGNFPGRFSGRQFSNSRSEMNVSTLELGDSALYLCASSPGQGGEQYFGPGTRLTVT.

This chain joins TRBV28 and TRBJ1-2; 11 bases fit TRBD1. Germline values: CDR1 MDHEN, CDR2 SYDVKM. The CDR3 runs to 15 residues. Germline trimming cut 6 bases from V and 2 bases from J; bases unmatched to any gene: 5. For the CDR3, the DNA is TGTGCCAGCAGGGACAGGACAGGGGGCAACTATGGCTACACCTTC. Its protein is CASRDRTGGNYGYTF.

This clonotype was observed a handful of times. The CDR3 nucleotides read TGTGCCAGCCTCTTCGGGGGCGGAACAGATACGCAGTATTTT. This sequence encodes CASLFGGGTDTQYF. V gene TRBV7-9 combines with J gene TRBJ2-3; D is tentatively TRBD1 or TRBD2 (6 bases each). CDR3 length: 14 residues. The V and J ends lost 8 bases and 3 bases respectively, with 15 bases between them. Germline-derived CDR1 and CDR2 are SEHNR and FQNEAQ (reference sequence).

This clonotype was detected only a few times. This chain joins TRBV7-8 and TRBJ1-6, with 7 bases aligning to TRBD1. CDR1 SGHVS and CDR2 FQNEAQ come from the germline V gene. The V gene end was trimmed by 5 bases and the J gene end by 7 bases; junction bases not matched to a gene: 11. The length of the CDR3 is 16 residues. The CDR3 region has the DNA TGTGCCAGCAGCCCACTATCGGGAGGGGGCAATTCACCCCTCCACTTT. Translation gives CASSPLSGGGNSPLHF.